This T cell receptor (beta chain) was profiled in a study of regulatory T cells in long-lasting Graves disease. Time point in this sample: newly diagnosed GD, antithyroid drugs for less than 3 months. Following extraction of RNA from PBMCs, that RNA was used to make the TCR library. Criteria from the American Thyroid Association guidelines were applied to diagnose Graves' disease. Findings and limits, study-wide: Segments TRBV28, TRBJ1-2 and TRBJ2-5 showed preferential usage in persistent disease. Between persistent patients, a few thousand public clonotypes were shared, exceeding the roughly 940 shared between new patients.

Germline V gene data show CDR1 as SGHRS and CDR2 as YFSETQ. V was trimmed by 2 bases and J by 0 bases, leaving 8 bases between them. This CDR3 contains 15 residues. Both iRepertoire HTBI primers and Arm-PCR of CDR3 regions were used to build the TCR beta libraries. Via MiXCR, TCRdb re-called the multiplex PCR reads, giving one row per CDR3 protein. This table has roughly 410,000 distinct CDR3 sequences, about 15% appearing once. This clonotype was picked up a small number of times. What it binds is unknown. These data were also reused for a study on T cells in Graves' hyperthyroidism and ophthalmopathy. That paper adds: In the blood, most expanded thyroid clonotypes above 0.001 appeared as well.

The V gene is TRBV5-1, the J gene TRBJ1-4; the D is unclear. The receptor comes from a woman aged 40 to 50 with Graves disease. Specimen: peripheral blood mononuclear cells (PBMCs), collected at new diagnosis, from a patient treated with antithyroid drugs. CDR3 protein: CASSLPAATNEKLFF. The CDR3 coding sequence is TGCGCCAGCAGCTTACCCGCAGCAACTAATGAAAAACTGTTTTTT. Together with reference TRBV5-1 and TRBJ1-4, the CDR3 gives the full variable domain: KAGVTQTPRYLIKTRGQQVTLSCSPISGHRSVSWYQQTPGQGLQFLFEYFSETQRNKGNFPGRFSGRQFSNSRSEMNVSTLELGDSALYLCASSLPAATNEKLFFGSGTQLSVL.